This is a list of T cell receptor beta chains from one sample in a study of long-term antiretroviral therapy in people with HIV. Generated by immunoSEQ multiplex PCR, the TCRdb table keeps only in-frame clones and is missing some. This table has 25,000 to 35,000 clones, 88% appearing once. The sequencing used unsorted PBMCs, collected 0.5 years after starting antiretroviral therapy. These receptors originate from a woman aged 18-29 years with HIV. Each CDR3 is given with its conserved first and last residue. Each record gives: J gene, clone size, D gene, V gene, CDR3 protein, CDR3 DNA. The D gene is left open where the match is weak. Size tells how often a clone was seen (once, few, many) or the class of an expanded clone, and some rows leave it out.

J: TRBJ1-2
size: .
D: TRBD1
V: TRBV19
CDR3: CASSMGTGDNYGYTF
DNA: TGTGCCAGTAGTATGGGGACAGGAGATAACTATGGCTACACCTTC

J: TRBJ1-3
size: .
D: TRBD1
V: TRBV6-7
CDR3: CASIYLPGQGGSFSGNTIYF
DNA: TGTGCCAGCATCTATCTACCGGGACAGGGGGGGTCCTTCTCTGGAAACACCATATATTTT

J: TRBJ1-3
size: .
D: .
V: TRBV6-5
CDR3: CASSTGGNGNTIYF
DNA: TGTGCCAGCAGTACGGGGGGGAATGGAAACACCATATATTTT

J: TRBJ2-3
size: once
D: TRBD2
V: TRBV28
CDR3: CASPPGLAVTDTQYF
DNA: TGTGCCAGCCCCCCAGGACTAGCGGTGACAGATACGCAGTATTTT

J: TRBJ1-1
size: .
D: TRBD1
V: TRBV28
CDR3: CASTPPTGTGHQNTEAFF
DNA: TGTGCCAGCACCCCCCCGACCGGGACAGGACACCAGAACACTGAAGCTTTCTTT

J: TRBJ2-5
size: once
D: .
V: TRBV7-8
CDR3: CASSLAEETQYF
DNA: TGTGCCAGCAGCTTAGCGGAAGAGACCCAGTACTTC

J: TRBJ2-1
size: .
D: .
V: TRBV9
CDR3: CASSVEMSSYNEQFF
DNA: TGTGCCAGCAGCGTAGAGATGAGCTCCTACAATGAGCAGTTCTTC

J: TRBJ2-7
size: once
D: .
V: TRBV7-9
CDR3: CASSLAEEAFGHEQYF
DNA: TGTGCCAGCAGCTTAGCGGAAGAAGCGTTTGGCCACGAGCAGTACTTC

J: TRBJ2-3
size: .
D: .
V: TRBV6-1
CDR3: CASSEGRIADSTDTQYF
DNA: TGTGCCAGCAGTGAAGGAAGAATTGCGGATAGCACAGATACGCAGTATTTT

J: TRBJ1-2
size: .
D: .
V: TRBV7-2
CDR3: CASSPRTDGYTF
DNA: TGTGCCAGCAGCCCCAGGACAGATGGCTACACCTTC

J: TRBJ1-2
size: .
D: .
V: TRBV5-8
CDR3: CASSLVVGNNYGYTF
DNA: TGTGCCAGCAGCTTGGTTGTCGGAAATAACTATGGCTACACCTTC

J: TRBJ1-2
size: .
D: TRBD1
V: TRBV27
CDR3: CASSLGTTGDYGYTF
DNA: TGTGCCAGCAGTTTAGGAACAACAGGGGACTATGGCTACACCTTC

J: TRBJ2-5
size: .
D: TRBD2
V: TRBV5-1
CDR3: CASSGGTSGSIETQYF
DNA: TGCGCCAGCAGCGGCGGGACTAGCGGGAGTATTGAGACCCAGTACTTC

J: TRBJ2-7
size: .
D: .
V: TRBV4-1
CDR3: CASSPDGRRTVYEQYF
DNA: TGCGCCAGCAGCCCGGACGGGCGGCGGACGGTCTACGAGCAGTACTTC

J: TRBJ2-2
size: .
D: TRBD2
V: TRBV4-1
CDR3: CASSHPNSGKNTGELFF
DNA: TGCGCCAGCAGCCACCCAAATAGCGGGAAGAACACCGGGGAGCTGTTTTTT

J: TRBJ2-4
size: once
D: .
V: TRBV7-2
CDR3: CASSLVTRPRNIQYF
DNA: TGTGCCAGCAGCTTAGTGACCCGCCCCCGGAACATTCAGTACTTC

J: TRBJ2-1
size: .
D: TRBD1
V: TRBV11-3
CDR3: CASSLRGQGNEQFF
DNA: TGTGCCAGCAGCTTAAGGGGACAGGGGAATGAGCAGTTCTTC

J: TRBJ2-1
size: .
D: TRBD2
V: TRBV5-6
CDR3: CASSLGLAGDNEQFF
DNA: TGTGCCAGCAGCTTGGGTCTAGCGGGAGACAATGAGCAGTTCTTC